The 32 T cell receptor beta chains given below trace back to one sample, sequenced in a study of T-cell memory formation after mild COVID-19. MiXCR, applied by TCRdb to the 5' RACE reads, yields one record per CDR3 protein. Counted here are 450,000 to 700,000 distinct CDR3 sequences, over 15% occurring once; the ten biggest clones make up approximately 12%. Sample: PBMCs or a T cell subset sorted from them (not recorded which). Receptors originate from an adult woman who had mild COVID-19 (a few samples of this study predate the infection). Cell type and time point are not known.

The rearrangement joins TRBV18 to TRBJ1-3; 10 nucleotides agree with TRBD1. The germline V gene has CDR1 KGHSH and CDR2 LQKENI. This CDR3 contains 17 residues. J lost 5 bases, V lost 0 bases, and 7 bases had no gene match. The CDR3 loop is CASSPPMGQGKRNTIYF. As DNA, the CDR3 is TGTGCCAGCTCACCACCGATGGGACAGGGGAAAAGAAACACCATATATTTT.

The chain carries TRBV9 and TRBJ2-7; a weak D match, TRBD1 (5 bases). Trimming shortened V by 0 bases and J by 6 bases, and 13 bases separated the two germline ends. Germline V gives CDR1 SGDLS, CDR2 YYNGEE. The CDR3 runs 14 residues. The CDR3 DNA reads TGTGCCAGCAGCGTAGGGCAGGGCGGTGGCGAGCAGTACTTC. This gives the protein CASSVGQGGGEQYF.

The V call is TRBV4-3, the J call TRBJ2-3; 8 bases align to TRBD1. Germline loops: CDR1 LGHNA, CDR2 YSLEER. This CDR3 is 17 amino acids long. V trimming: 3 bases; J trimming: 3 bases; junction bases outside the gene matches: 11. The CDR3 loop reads CASSQGGGQGLTDTQYF. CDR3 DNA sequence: TGCGCCAGCAGCCAGGGGGGTGGACAGGGTCTTACAGATACGCAGTATTTT.

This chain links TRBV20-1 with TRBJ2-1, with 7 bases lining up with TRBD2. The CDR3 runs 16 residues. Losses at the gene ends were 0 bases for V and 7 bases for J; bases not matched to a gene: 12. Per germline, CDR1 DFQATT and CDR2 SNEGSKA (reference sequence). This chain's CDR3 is CSARDSGPSGVNEQFF. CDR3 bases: TGCAGTGCTAGAGACTCGGGGCCTAGCGGAGTGAATGAGCAGTTCTTC.

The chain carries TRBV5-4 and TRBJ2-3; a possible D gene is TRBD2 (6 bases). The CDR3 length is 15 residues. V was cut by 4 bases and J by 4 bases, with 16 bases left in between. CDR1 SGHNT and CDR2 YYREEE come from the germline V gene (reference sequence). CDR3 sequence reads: CASSPLGGSPDTQYF. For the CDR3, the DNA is TGTGCCAGCAGCCCACTCGGAGGGTCGCCAGATACGCAGTATTTT.

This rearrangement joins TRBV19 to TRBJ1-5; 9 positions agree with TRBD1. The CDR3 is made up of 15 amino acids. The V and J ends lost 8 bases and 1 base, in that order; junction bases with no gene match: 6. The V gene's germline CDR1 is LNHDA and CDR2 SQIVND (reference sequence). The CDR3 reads CASEDRGGSNQPQHF. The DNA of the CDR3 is TGTGCCAGTGAGGACAGGGGTGGAAGCAATCAGCCCCAGCATTTT.

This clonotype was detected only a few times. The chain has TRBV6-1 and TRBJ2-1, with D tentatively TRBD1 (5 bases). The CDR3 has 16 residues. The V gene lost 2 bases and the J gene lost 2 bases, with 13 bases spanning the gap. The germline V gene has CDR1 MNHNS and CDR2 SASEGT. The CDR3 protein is CASSEIGERAYNEQFF. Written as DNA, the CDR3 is TGTGCCAGCAGTGAAATAGGGGAAAGGGCCTACAATGAGCAGTTCTTC.

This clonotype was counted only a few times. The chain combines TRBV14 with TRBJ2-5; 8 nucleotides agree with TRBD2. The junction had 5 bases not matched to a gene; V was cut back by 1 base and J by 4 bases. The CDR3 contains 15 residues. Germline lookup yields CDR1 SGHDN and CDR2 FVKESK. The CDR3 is CASSQARGGRETQYF. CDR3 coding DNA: TGTGCCAGCAGCCAAGCTCGGGGGGGGAGAGAGACCCAGTACTTC. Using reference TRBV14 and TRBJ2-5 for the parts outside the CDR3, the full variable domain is EAGVTQFPSHSVIEKGQTVTLRCDPISGHDNLYWYRRVMGKEIKFLLHFVKESKQDESGMPNNRFLAERTGGTYSTLKVQPAELEDSGVYFCASSQARGGRETQYFGPGTRLLVL.

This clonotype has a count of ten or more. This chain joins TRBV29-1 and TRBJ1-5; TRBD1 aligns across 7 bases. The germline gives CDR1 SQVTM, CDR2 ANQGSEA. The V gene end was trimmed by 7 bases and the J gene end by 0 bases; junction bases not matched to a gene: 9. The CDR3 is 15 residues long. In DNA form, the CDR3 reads TGCAGCGCGGGGGACAGCATACATAGCAATCAGCCCCAGCATTTT. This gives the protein CSAGDSIHSNQPQHF.

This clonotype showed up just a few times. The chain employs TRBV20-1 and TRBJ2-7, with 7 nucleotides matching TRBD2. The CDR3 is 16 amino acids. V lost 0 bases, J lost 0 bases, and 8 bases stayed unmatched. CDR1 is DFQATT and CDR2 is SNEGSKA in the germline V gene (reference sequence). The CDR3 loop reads CSARDSLAVDSYEQYF. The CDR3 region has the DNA TGCAGTGCTAGAGATTCCCTAGCGGTCGACTCCTACGAGCAGTACTTC.

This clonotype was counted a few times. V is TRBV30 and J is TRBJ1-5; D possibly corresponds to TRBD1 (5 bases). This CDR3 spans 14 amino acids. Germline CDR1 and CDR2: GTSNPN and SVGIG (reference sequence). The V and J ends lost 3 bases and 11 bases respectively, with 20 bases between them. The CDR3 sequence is CAWSPMTASLAQHF. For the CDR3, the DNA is TGTGCCTGGAGCCCTATGACAGCTAGTTTGGCCCAGCATTTT.

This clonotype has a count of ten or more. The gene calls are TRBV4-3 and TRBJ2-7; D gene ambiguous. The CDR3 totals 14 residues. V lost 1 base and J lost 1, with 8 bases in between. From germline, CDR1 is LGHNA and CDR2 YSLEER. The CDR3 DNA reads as TGCGCCAGCAGCCAAGCGGGCCGATCCTACGAGCAGTACTTC. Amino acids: CASSQAGRSYEQYF.

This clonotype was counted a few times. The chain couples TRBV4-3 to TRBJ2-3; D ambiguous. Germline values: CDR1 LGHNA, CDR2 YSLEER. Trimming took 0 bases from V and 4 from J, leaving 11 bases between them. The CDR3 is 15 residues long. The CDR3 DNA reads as TGCGCCAGCAGCCAAGACGCCTTCCAGGCAGATACGCAGTATTTT. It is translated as CASSQDAFQADTQYF.

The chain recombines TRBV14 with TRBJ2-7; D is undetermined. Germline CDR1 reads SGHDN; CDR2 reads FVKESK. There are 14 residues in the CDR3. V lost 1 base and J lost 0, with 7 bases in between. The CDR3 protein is CASSQVGSSYEQYF. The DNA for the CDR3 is TGTGCCAGCAGCCAAGTGGGTAGCTCCTACGAGCAGTACTTC.

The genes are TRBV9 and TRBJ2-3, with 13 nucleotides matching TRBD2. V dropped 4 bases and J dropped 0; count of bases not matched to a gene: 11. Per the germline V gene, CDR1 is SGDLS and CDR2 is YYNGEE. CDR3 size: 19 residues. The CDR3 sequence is CASSFAVGLAGPSTDTQYF. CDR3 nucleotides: TGTGCCAGCAGCTTCGCCGTGGGACTAGCGGGACCCAGCACAGATACGCAGTATTTT.

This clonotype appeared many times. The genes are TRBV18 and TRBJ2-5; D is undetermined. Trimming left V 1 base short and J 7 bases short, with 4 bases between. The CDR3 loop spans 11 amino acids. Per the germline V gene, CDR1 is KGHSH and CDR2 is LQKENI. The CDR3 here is CASSPLGTQYF. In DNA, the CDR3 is TGTGCCAGCTCACCACTAGGGACCCAGTACTTC.

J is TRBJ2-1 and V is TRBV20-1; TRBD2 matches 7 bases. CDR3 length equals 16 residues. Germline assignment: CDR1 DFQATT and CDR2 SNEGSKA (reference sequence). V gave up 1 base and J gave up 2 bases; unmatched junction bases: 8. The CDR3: CSARVRLASAYNEQFF. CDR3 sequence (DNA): TGCAGTGCTAGAGTGAGACTAGCTTCGGCCTACAATGAGCAGTTCTTC.

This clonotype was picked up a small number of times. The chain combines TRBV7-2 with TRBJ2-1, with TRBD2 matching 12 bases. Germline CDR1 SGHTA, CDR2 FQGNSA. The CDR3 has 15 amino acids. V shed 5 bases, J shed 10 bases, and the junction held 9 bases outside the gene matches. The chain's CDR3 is CASSEGLAGTSEQFF. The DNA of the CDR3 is TGTGCCAGCAGCGAAGGACTAGCGGGGACGTCGGAGCAGTTCTTC.

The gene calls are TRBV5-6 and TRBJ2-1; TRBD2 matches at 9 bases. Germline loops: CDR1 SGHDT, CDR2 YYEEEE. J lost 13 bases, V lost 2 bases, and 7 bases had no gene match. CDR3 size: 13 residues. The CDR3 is CASSFEAGGLQFF. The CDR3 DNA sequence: TGTGCCAGCAGCTTTGAGGCGGGAGGGCTCCAGTTCTTC.

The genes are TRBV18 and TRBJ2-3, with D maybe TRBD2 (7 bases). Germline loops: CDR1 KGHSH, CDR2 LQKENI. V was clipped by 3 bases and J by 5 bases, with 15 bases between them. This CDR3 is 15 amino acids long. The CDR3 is CASSPPGGGKDTQYF. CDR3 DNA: TGTGCCAGCTCACCGCCGGGGGGCGGAAAAGATACGCAGTATTTT.

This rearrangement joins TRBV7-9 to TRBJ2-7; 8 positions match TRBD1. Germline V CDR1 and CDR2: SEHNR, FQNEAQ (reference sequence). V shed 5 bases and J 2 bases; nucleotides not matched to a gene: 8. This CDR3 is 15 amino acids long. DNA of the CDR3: TGTGCCAGCAGCCGCCCGGGACAGGCCGCCTACGAGCAGTACTTC. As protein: CASSRPGQAAYEQYF.

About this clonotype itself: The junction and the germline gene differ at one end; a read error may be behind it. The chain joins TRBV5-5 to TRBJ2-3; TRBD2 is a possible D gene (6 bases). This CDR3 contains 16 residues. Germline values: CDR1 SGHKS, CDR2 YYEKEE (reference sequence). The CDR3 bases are TGTGCCAGCAACTTGGGACGCGGAGGGTGGACAGATACGCAGTATTTT. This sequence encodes CASNLGRGGWTDTQYF.

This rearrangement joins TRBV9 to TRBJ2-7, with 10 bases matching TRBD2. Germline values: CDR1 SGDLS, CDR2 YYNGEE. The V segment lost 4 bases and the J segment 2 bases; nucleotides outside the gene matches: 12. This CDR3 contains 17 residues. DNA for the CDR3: TGTGCCAGCAGCCAAGCGGGGGGGTCTATTTCTACCTACGAGCAGTACTTC. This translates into CASSQAGGSISTYEQYF.

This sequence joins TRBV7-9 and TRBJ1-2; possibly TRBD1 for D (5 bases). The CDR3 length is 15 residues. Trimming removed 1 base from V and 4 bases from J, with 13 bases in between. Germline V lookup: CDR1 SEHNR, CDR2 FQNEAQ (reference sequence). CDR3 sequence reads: CASSLGRDGIYGYTF. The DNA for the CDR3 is TGTGCCAGCAGCTTAGGCCGGGACGGAATCTATGGCTACACCTTC.

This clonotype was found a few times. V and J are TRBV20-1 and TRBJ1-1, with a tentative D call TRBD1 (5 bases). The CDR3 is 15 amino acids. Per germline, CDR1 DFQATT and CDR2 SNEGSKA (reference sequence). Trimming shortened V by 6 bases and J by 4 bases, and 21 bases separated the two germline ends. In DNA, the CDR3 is TGCAGTGCCATACCGGCCCAGGGTGGGATCACTGAAGCTTTCTTT. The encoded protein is CSAIPAQGGITEAFF.

In DNA form, the CDR3 reads TGTGCCACCAGTTCCTCAACTGGAAACACCATATATTTT. It specifies CATSSSTGNTIYF. V is TRBV24-1 and J is TRBJ1-3, with unresolved D. The CDR3 runs 13 residues. CDR1 KGHDR and CDR2 SFDVKD come from the germline V gene. Trimming shortened V by 6 bases and J by 2 bases, and 7 bases separated the two germline ends.

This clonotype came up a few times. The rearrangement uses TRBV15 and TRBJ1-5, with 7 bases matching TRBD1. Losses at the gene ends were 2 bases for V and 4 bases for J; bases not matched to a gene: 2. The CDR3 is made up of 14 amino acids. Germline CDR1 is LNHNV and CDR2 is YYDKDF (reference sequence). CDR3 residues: CATSRTTGNQPQHF. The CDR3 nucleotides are TGTGCCACCAGCAGAACGACAGGGAATCAGCCCCAGCATTTT.

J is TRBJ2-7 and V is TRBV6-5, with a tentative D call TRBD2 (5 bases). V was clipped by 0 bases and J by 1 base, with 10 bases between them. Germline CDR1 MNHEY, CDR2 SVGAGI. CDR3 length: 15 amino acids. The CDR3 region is CASSYSTERSYEQYF. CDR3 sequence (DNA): TGTGCCAGCAGTTACTCGACGGAGCGGTCCTACGAGCAGTACTTC.

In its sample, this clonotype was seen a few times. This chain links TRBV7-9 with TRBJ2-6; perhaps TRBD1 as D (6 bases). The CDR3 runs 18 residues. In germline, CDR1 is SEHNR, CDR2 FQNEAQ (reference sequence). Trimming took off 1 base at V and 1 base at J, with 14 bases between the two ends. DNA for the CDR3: TGTGCCAGCAGCTTAGTCCCAGTACAGGGATCTGGGGCCAACGTCCTGACTTTC. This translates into CASSLVPVQGSGANVLTF.

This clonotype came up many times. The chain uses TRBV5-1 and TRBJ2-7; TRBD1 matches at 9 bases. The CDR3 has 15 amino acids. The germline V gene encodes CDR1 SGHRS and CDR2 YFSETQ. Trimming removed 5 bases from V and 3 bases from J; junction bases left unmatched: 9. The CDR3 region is CASRPRTGALYEQYF. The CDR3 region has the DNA TGCGCCAGCAGGCCTCGGACAGGGGCCCTCTACGAGCAGTACTTC.

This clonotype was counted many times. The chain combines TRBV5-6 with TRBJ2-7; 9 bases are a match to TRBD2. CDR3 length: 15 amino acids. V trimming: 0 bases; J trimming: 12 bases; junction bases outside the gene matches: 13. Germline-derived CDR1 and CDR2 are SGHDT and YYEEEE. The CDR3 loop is CASSLGSASGATWYF. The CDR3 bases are TGTGCCAGCAGCTTGGGGTCGGCTAGCGGGGCTACATGGTACTTC.

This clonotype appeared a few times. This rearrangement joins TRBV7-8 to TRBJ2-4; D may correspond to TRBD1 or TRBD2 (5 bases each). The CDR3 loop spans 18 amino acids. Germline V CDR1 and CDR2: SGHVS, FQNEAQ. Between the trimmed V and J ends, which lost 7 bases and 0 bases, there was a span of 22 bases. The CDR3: CASTQRLGDGVAKNIQYF. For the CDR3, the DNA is TGTGCCAGCACCCAACGACTCGGGGACGGGGTAGCCAAAAACATTCAGTACTTC.